Listed below are T cell receptor beta chains from one sample, sequenced in a study of a mutant IDH1 vaccine in newly diagnosed glioma. No antigen has been identified for these receptors. TCRdb keeps only in-frame clones here, not all; method: immunoSEQ multiplex PCR. Counted here are roughly 60,000 clones, roughly 85% occurring once; the ten biggest clones make up 4%. Sequenced here: PBMCs, sampled from a glioma patient whose treatment included an IDH1 peptide vaccine. The receptor set was obtained from a man aged 30 to 39 with glioma. Each CDR3 is given with its conserved first and last residue. Each record gives: V gene, clone size, D gene, J gene, CDR3 DNA, CDR3 protein. D genes are given only for firm matches. Only part of the rows carry a size: once, few, many, or a class if the clone is expanded.

TRBV29-1	-	-	TRBJ1-2	TGCAGCGTTGAAGAGGGGGCAAATAGTTATGGCTACACCTTC	CSVEEGANSYGYTF
TRBV7-2	-	-	TRBJ2-7	TGTGCCAGCAGCCCACCCCCCCCGGCGATTTACGAGCAGTACTTC	CASSPPPPAIYEQYF
TRBV2	-	TRBD1	TRBJ2-4	TGTGCCAGCAGTTTTTACGGACAGGGGGCGACGAACATTCAGTACTTC	CASSFYGQGATNIQYF
TRBV5-1	-	-	TRBJ2-5	TGCGCCAGCAGCCGTCCCAAACTGGAGGGACATTCTCAAGAGACCCAGTACTTC	CASSRPKLEGHSQETQYF
TRBV11-2	-	TRBD1	TRBJ1-2	TGTGCCAGCAGGGCCGGGACAGGGTTTCTTGGCTACACCTTC	CASRAGTGFLGYTF
TRBV2	-	-	TRBJ2-7	TGTGCCAGCAGTGAATTGATCTACGAGCAGTACTTC	CASSELIYEQYF
TRBV13	-	-	TRBJ2-7	TGTGCCAGCAGCTTAGGGTGGACTTACGAGCAGTACTTC	CASSLGWTYEQYF
TRBV2	-	TRBD1	TRBJ1-6	TGTGCCAGCACCGGGACAGGGGTTGGGAATTCACCCCTCCACTTT	CASTGTGVGNSPLHF
TRBV13	-	TRBD1	TRBJ1-2	TGTGCCAGCAGCTCCATCCCGTCGTTGTCGGACAGGGAATATGGCTACACCTTC	CASSSIPSLSDREYGYTF
TRBV11-2	-	-	TRBJ1-5	TGTGCCAGCAGCTTTACACATAGCAATCAGCCCCAGCATTTT	CASSFTHSNQPQHF
TRBV18	-	-	TRBJ1-5	TGTGCCAGCTCTCAAGATTATAGCAATCAGCCCCAGCATTTT	CASSQDYSNQPQHF
TRBV15	-	-	TRBJ1-1	TGTGCCACCAGCAGAGTCAAACTTGGGGGAACTGAAGCTTTCTTT	CATSRVKLGGTEAFF
TRBV7-9	once	-	TRBJ1-2	TGTGCCAGCAGCTCGTATACAAGGGGCAACGAAGGCTACACCTTC	CASSSYTRGNEGYTF
TRBV29-1	-	-	TRBJ1-2	TGCAGCGTCATAGGTTACGGCTATGGCTACACCTTC	CSVIGYGYGYTF
TRBV5-5	-	-	TRBJ1-2	TGTGCCAGCAGCTTGAACAGTTTAGCTAACTATGGCTACACCTTC	CASSLNSLANYGYTF
TRBV9	-	TRBD2	TRBJ2-5	TGTGCCAGCAGCGGTATAGCGGGGGCCACCCAAGAGACCCAGTACTTC	CASSGIAGATQETQYF
TRBV6-6	-	-	TRBJ1-5	TGTGCCAGCAGTTACTCGCAGGGGAGAGATCAGCCCCAGCATTTT	CASSYSQGRDQPQHF
TRBV6-6	-	-	TRBJ2-7	TGTGCCAGCAGTTACCCCCGTTTGGAGCAGTACTTC	CASSYPRLEQYF
TRBV13	-	-	TRBJ2-1	TGTGCCAGCAGCTTAAACAATGAGCAGTTCTTC	CASSLNNEQFF
TRBV7-6	few	-	TRBJ1-4	TGTGCCAGCAGCCCTCGGGCAACTAATGAAAAACTGTTTTTT	CASSPRATNEKLFF
TRBV5-5	-	-	TRBJ1-4	TGTGCCAGCAGCTTCTCGACAGAAGGCAGGAAACTGTTTTTT	CASSFSTEGRKLFF
TRBV7-6	once	-	TRBJ2-3	TGTGCCAGCAGTTCTAGTGCCGGCACAGATACGCAGTATTTT	CASSSSAGTDTQYF